The 22 T cell receptor beta chains below come from one sample, sequenced in a study of cytomegalovirus exposure and HLA in healthy donors. The PCR contained 60 Vbeta and 13 Jbeta primers. Sequenced by immunoSEQ multiplex PCR; TCRdb stores in-frame clones only, minus some. The table includes 85,000 to 90,000 clones, 75% to 90% detected once. The sequenced material came from PBMCs. These receptors originate from a man between 18 and 35 years old in good health and CMV-seronegative.

The chain uses TRBV5-1 and TRBJ1-1, with 8 bases identical to TRBD1. V gave up 1 base and J gave up 0 bases; unmatched junction bases: 8. The CDR3 is 17 residues long. Germline-derived CDR1 and CDR2 are SGHRS and YFSETQ. CDR3 amino acids: CASSLHRQGKVNTEAFF. The CDR3 DNA reads as TGCGCCAGCAGCTTGCACAGACAGGGGAAGGTGAACACTGAAGCTTTCTTT.

This clone was seen a few times. Different DNA sequences within this sample yield the same CDR3. The V gene is TRBV29-1, the J gene TRBJ2-7; unclear D gene. The V end lost 0 bases, the J end lost 4 bases, and 7 bases lay between the germline ends. This CDR3 comprises 12 residues. Germline V gene sequence: CDR1 SQVTM, CDR2 ANQGSEA. The CDR3 is CSVEDRRYEQYF. The CDR3 nucleotides are TGCAGCGTTGAAGATCGGCGGTACGAGCAGTACTTC.

V usage is TRBV5-1 and J usage is TRBJ2-3; no reliable D call. The V gene lost 0 bases and the J gene lost 3 bases, with 8 bases spanning the gap. Germline values: CDR1 SGHRS, CDR2 YFSETQ. The CDR3 has 14 amino acids. The CDR3 DNA reads TGCGCCAGCAGCTTGGGGATAGCTACAGATACGCAGTATTTT. Encoded protein: CASSLGIATDTQYF.

Here the CDR3 reads CASSREFQGAAAFF. The CDR3 DNA reads TGTGCCAGCAGCCGGGAATTCCAGGGGGCGGCAGCTTTCTTT. The rearrangement uses TRBV14 and TRBJ1-1, with TRBD1 matching over 8 bases. The CDR3 spans 14 residues. Germline loops: CDR1 SGHDN, CDR2 FVKESK. Trimming at V came to 4 bases and at J to 10 bases, leaving 11 bases not matched to a gene.

The rearrangement links TRBV7-9 to TRBJ2-5; 12 nucleotides align to TRBD2. V lost 4 bases, J lost 5 bases, and 14 bases stayed unmatched. From germline, CDR1 is SEHNR and CDR2 FQNEAQ (reference sequence). The CDR3 has 18 amino acids. CDR3 DNA: TGTGCCAGCAGCTACCGGACTAGCGGGACTGGAATTCCCGAGACCCAGTACTTC. Translation gives CASSYRTSGTGIPETQYF. Full variable domain (remainder filled in from reference TRBV7-9 and TRBJ2-5): DTGVSQNPRHKITKRGQNVTFRCDPISEHNRLYWYRQTLGQGPEFLTYFQNEAQLEKSRLLSDRFSAERPKGSFSTLEIQRTEQGDSAMYLCASSYRTSGTGIPETQYFGPGTRLLVL.

This chain connects TRBV5-3 to TRBJ2-5; TRBD1 agrees at 9 bases. TRBV5-3 is an open reading frame whose function is uncertain. The CDR3 consists of 19 residues. Losses at the gene ends were 5 bases for V and 11 bases for J; bases not matched to a gene: 28. As DNA, the CDR3 is TGTGCCAGAAGTTCAAGAGAGAGTATCCCGGACAGGGGCTCTCGGGAGCAGTACTTC. Amino acid sequence: CARSSRESIPDRGSREQYF.

J is TRBJ2-3 and V is TRBV11-2; TRBD1 aligns across 7 bases. V lost 5 bases and J lost 1; bases outside the gene matches: 3. CDR1 and CDR2 (germline): SGHAT, FQNNGV. CDR3 length: 14 amino acids. CDR3 amino acids: CASSVGQRTDTQYF. The CDR3 DNA is TGTGCCAGCAGCGTGGGACAGCGCACAGATACGCAGTATTTT.

The V call is TRBV6-5, the J call TRBJ1-2; 7 bases are a match to TRBD1. J was trimmed by 7 bases and V by 6 bases; bases with no gene match: 5. This CDR3 is built from 12 residues. Germline loops: CDR1 MNHEY, CDR2 SVGAGI. The CDR3 region has the DNA TGTGCCAGCAGCCAAGGACAGGCTGGCTACACCTTC. Translating gives CASSQGQAGYTF.

The chain recombines TRBV7-3 with TRBJ2-5; 7 bases agree with TRBD1. The J call is in doubt because the DNA end fits TRBJ2-7 better. The CDR3 has 15 amino acids. The germline CDR1 and CDR2 sequences are SGHTA and FQGTGA. The CDR3 loop is CASSPQPGQLYEQYF. The CDR3 nucleotides read TGTGCCAGCAGCCCACAACCGGGACAGCTCTACGAGCAGTACTTC.

The chain is built from TRBV5-6 and TRBJ1-4; D is ambiguous. Per germline, CDR1 SGHDT and CDR2 YYEEEE. Between the trimmed V and J ends, which lost 6 bases and 0 bases, there was a span of 15 bases. This CDR3 has 16 residues. DNA for the CDR3: TGTGCCAGCACCCAGAAGCAGGTTGCAACTAATGAAAAACTGTTTTTT. This gives the protein CASTQKQVATNEKLFF.

V is TRBV18 and J is TRBJ1-2; D perhaps matches TRBD1 (5 bases). Trimming removed 2 bases at V and 2 bases at J, with 15 bases between. Germline values: CDR1 KGHSH, CDR2 LQKENI. CDR3 size: 16 residues. CDR3 in amino acids: CASSPRLGAGNYGYTF. CDR3 coding DNA: TGTGCCAGCTCACCAAGGCTCGGTGCAGGGAACTATGGCTACACCTTC.

The table lists this clone with a count of one. This chain connects TRBV6-5 to TRBJ2-2; D might be TRBD2 (5 bases). Looked up from germline, CDR1 is MNHEY and CDR2 is SVGAGI. Trimming cost V 6 bases and J 5 bases, with 7 bases left between them. The CDR3 is made up of 12 amino acids. As DNA, the CDR3 is TGTGCCAGCAGGCCGGGAACCGGGGAGCTGTTTTTT. Translation: CASRPGTGELFF.

The genes are TRBV7-3 and TRBJ2-2; D call uncertain. Germline V lookup: CDR1 SGHTA, CDR2 FQGTGA. With 5 bases removed from V and 4 bases from J, the gap between germline ends came to 11 bases. The CDR3 runs 14 residues. CDR3 nucleotides: TGTGCCAGCAGCCGCCCGGGTCTCACCGGGGAGCTGTTTTTT. This sequence encodes CASSRPGLTGELFF.

The chain's CDR3 is CAWSVVRGQGHGSMYEQYF. The CDR3, as DNA: TGTGCCTGGAGTGTTGTAAGAGGACAGGGGCACGGGAGTATGTACGAGCAGTACTTC. This chain joins TRBV30 and TRBJ2-7, with 9 bases that match TRBD1. J lost 4 bases, V lost 0 bases, and 19 bases had no gene match. The V gene's germline CDR1 is GTSNPN and CDR2 SVGIG (reference sequence). CDR3 length equals 19 residues.

The chain has TRBV7-2 and TRBJ2-7; TRBD1 agrees at 8 bases. The CDR3 loop spans 13 amino acids. Looked up from germline, CDR1 is SGHTA and CDR2 is FQGNSA. After removal of 1 base from V and 4 bases from J, the junction contained 0 bases not matched to a gene. This CDR3 reads CASSLGTGYEQYF. CDR3 nucleotide sequence: TGTGCCAGCAGCTTAGGGACAGGGTACGAGCAGTACTTC.

The chain couples TRBV7-9 to TRBJ1-2; D is unclear. The CDR3 length is 13 residues. V was clipped by 5 bases and J by 9 bases, with 16 bases between them. CDR1 is SEHNR and CDR2 is FQNEAQ in the germline V gene (reference sequence). CDR3 region: CASSQRGGYSYTF. The DNA of the CDR3 is TGTGCCAGCAGCCAAAGAGGCGGATACAGCTACACCTTC.

The chain couples TRBV11-1 to TRBJ2-7; 8 nucleotides agree with TRBD1. Germline CDR1 reads SGHAT; CDR2 reads FQDESV (reference sequence). J lost 3 bases, V lost 9 bases, and 16 bases had no gene match. The CDR3 contains 16 residues. The CDR3 DNA sequence: TGTGCCAGTAGACTACCCGGTGGGACAGGAGGCTACGAGCAGTACTTC. Its translation is CASRLPGGTGGYEQYF. Full variable domain (remainder filled in from reference TRBV11-1 and TRBJ2-7): EAEVAQSPRYKITEKSQAVAFWCDPISGHATLYWYRQILGQGPELLVQFQDESVVDDSQLPKDRFSAERLKGVDSTLKIQPAELGDSAMYLCASRLPGGTGGYEQYFGPGTRLTVT.

The chain couples TRBV28 to TRBJ2-1, with 8 positions matching TRBD2. Germline CDR1 MDHEN, CDR2 SYDVKM. This CDR3 comprises 16 residues. The V segment lost 8 bases and the J segment 5 bases; nucleotides outside the gene matches: 14. The CDR3 here is CASSWMLGLVDNEQFF. As DNA, the CDR3 is TGTGCCAGCTCATGGATGCTGGGACTAGTTGACAATGAGCAGTTCTTC.

About this clone: Distinct nucleotide sequences in the sample also encode this CDR3. V gene TRBV28 combines with J gene TRBJ1-5; 7 nucleotides align to TRBD1. Germline CDR1 reads MDHEN; CDR2 reads SYDVKM. V dropped 5 bases and J dropped 4; count of bases not matched to a gene: 5. The CDR3 loop spans 14 amino acids. The CDR3 spells CASSPGQHNQPQHF. CDR3 sequence (DNA): TGTGCCAGCAGTCCGGGACAGCATAATCAGCCCCAGCATTTT.

The V gene is TRBV2, the J gene TRBJ2-1, with D maybe TRBD1 (6 bases). This CDR3 has 15 residues. Germline V CDR1 and CDR2: SNHLY, FYNNEI. V lost 5 bases and J lost 10, with 21 bases in between. This CDR3 is CASSNAGARADEQFF. DNA of the CDR3: TGTGCCAGCAGTAATGCAGGGGCCCGGGCCGACGAGCAGTTCTTC.

This sequence joins TRBV29-1 and TRBJ2-7; 10 nucleotides align to TRBD2. The germline V gene encodes CDR1 SQVTM and CDR2 ANQGSEA. The CDR3 consists of 15 residues. The V segment lost 1 base and the J segment 2 bases; nucleotides outside the gene matches: 5. CDR3 residues: CSVEGPSGRTYEQYF. CDR3 nucleotides: TGCAGCGTTGAAGGACCTAGCGGGAGAACCTACGAGCAGTACTTC.

V and J are TRBV10-3 and TRBJ2-3; the match to TRBD2 covers 10 bases. Germline V gives CDR1 ENHRY, CDR2 SYGVKD. V shed 2 bases, J shed 1 base, and the junction held 0 bases outside the gene matches. The CDR3 consists of 15 residues. In DNA, the CDR3 is TGTGCCATCAGTGAGGGGACTAGCGGCACAGATACGCAGTATTTT. Amino acids: CAISEGTSGTDTQYF.